This T cell receptor (beta chain) was identified during a study of graft-versus-host responses after intestinal transplantation (dated by TCRdb to 2020 to 2022). About the study as a whole: Multivisceral, liver-intestinal, or isolated intestinal transplants were received by the recipients. To identify alloreactive clones, pre-transplant mixed lymphocyte reaction products were sequenced and then compared with unstimulated pre-transplant donor and recipient T cells. A cohort of 24 intestinal transplant recipients, including one retransplant, was enrolled, and 3 patients lacking pretransplant specimens were excluded. Graft-versus-host and host-versus-graft alloreactive T cell clones were tracked in the graft, circulation and bone marrow after intestinal transplantation using bulk TCR-beta CDR3 sequencing. Rather than being sequenced by the commercial service, samples from a few later patients were sequenced in-house on an Illumina MiSeq and processed with MiXCR. Every recipient was given anti-thymocyte globulin induction, followed by around three years of maintenance tacrolimus and steroids. A peak of at least 4% donor T cells among recipient peripheral blood mononuclear cells was the definition used for donor T cell macrochimerism. The research as a whole found: GvH clones were detected in recipient bone marrow, and some appeared earlier in ileal mucosa or blood, consistent with an intestinal mucosal origin. Conclusions were limited by the relatively low number and heterogeneity of intestinal transplant patients. Early after transplant, declines in HvG clones were associated with peak levels of circulating GvH clones. High GvH to HvG T cell clonal ratios were observed in the allografts of patients with donor T cell macrochimerism.

The meaning of the sample's time point label: cells obtained before transplantation from donor or recipient. CD3+CD4+ and CD3+CD8+ populations were FACS-sorted from unstimulated pre-transplant donor and recipient cells taken from spleen or lymph nodes. According to the germline V gene (reference sequence), CDR1 reads DFQATT and CDR2 reads SNEGSKA. The CDR3 holds 11 amino acids from the cysteine to the phenylalanine. The read is trimmed to its CDR3 DNA, 33 bases read in frame from base 1. Libraries came from the immunoSEQ multiplex PCR assay. For most patients, genomic DNA was isolated using the Qiagen DNeasy Blood and Tissue Kit and was shipped frozen to Adaptive Biotechnologies for TCR sequencing. Adaptive Biotechnologies carried out high-throughput TCR-beta CDR3 sequencing of genomic DNA for most patients. The source study handled its data this way. Adaptive's ImmunoSEQ software was the source of the TCR sequencing data for about 20 patients, while three other patients were processed with MiXCR and VDJtools. To correct CD4 versus CD8 sorting errors, sequences present in both subsets at a frequency ratio below 5:1 were removed. Because the origin of CDR3 nucleotide sequences shared between donor and recipient could not be assigned, those sequences were removed. At least 2-fold expansion over unstimulated cells and a minimum CFSE-low frequency of 0.002% (template counts) or 0.001% (read counts) were required for clones to be classified as alloreactive. A clone was considered mappable if detected in the sequenced pre-transplant spleen, lymph node, or MLR CFSE-low populations of the donor or recipient. Cumulative frequency of alloreactive clones was calculated as a percentage of all sequences weighted by copy number. Held by TCRdb, this immuneACCESS table contains in-frame sequences only and omits some clones. Under half of the omission traces to an unresolved V gene where checked; the cause of the rest is unknown. Clone size and V and J calls were adopted from that table, with D and trimming inferred from the DNA. The sample profile shows nearly 95,000 clones; under 95% of them were found once. Clones ranked in the top ten supply roughly 2% of the sample.

On this clone: Its antigen remains unidentified. At one end the junction does not follow the germline gene, possibly because of a read error.

Recombination connected TRBV20-1 to TRBJ1-4; the D segment cannot be called with confidence. This clonotype was sampled from a human donor who received an intestinal transplant. The sample here was unstimulated CD8+ T cells sorted from spleen or lymph node cells, taken before intestinal transplant. The DNA sequence reads TGCGGTGCTAGAAACGCGTTAAAACTGTTTTTT. This translates into CGARNALKLFF.